This T cell receptor (beta chain) was recovered during a study of shared clonotypes between healthy human individuals. Regarding the study as a whole: A limitation of the genetic and exposure-history diversity represented arose from few donors. A generally larger estimated richness was seen in naive subsets than in memory subsets.

A note on this clone: Its cognate antigen is unknown.

Only CD45RO-negative cells positively selected for CCR7 counted as naive CD8 cells, so terminally differentiated effector memory CD45RA+ cells were excluded. From germline, CDR1 is KGHSY and CDR2 FQNENV. The CDR3 loop spans 14 amino acids. Trimming removed 8 bases at V and 4 bases at J, with 17 bases between. The data were produced by immunoSEQ multiplex PCR, yet TCRdb's version contains in-frame clones alone and is incomplete. Counted here are around 1.9 million clones, just over 90% occurring once; the ten biggest clones make up approximately 1.7%. V and J are TRBV16 and TRBJ1-2, with unresolved D. The sample taken for sequencing was naive CD8+ T cells from PBMCs. This sequence was found in a man aged 18 to 30 in good health. Some clones in this sample may be carry-over from other donors' samples. CDR3 loop: CASSLGQATYGYTF. Here the CDR3 DNA reads TGTGCCAGCTCATTAGGGCAGGCGACCTATGGCTACACCTTC.